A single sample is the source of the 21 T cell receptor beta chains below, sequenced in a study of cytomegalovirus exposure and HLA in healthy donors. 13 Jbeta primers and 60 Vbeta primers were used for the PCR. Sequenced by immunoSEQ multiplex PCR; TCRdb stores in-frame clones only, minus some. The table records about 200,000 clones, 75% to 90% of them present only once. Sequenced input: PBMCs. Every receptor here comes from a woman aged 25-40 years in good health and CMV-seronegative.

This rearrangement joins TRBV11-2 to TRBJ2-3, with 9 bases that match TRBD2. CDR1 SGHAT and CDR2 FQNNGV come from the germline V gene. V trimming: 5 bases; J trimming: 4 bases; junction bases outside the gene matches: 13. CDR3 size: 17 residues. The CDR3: CASSKRLAEPPPDTQYF. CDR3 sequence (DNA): TGTGCCAGCAGCAAAAGACTAGCGGAGCCGCCTCCAGATACGCAGTATTTT.

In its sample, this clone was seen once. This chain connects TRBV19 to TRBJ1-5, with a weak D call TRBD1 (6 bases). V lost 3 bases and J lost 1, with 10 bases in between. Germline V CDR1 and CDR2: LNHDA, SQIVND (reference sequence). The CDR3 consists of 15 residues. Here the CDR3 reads CASSIRRGSNQPQHF. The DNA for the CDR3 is TGTGCCAGTAGTATTCGCAGGGGAAGCAATCAGCCCCAGCATTTT.

In DNA form, the CDR3 reads TGTGCCACTAAAGGGAGGGAAAACATTCAGTACTTC. Protein product: CATKGRENIQYF. The J gene is TRBJ2-4, the V gene TRBV19; 7 bases fit TRBD2. The CDR3 totals 12 residues. Per germline, CDR1 LNHDA and CDR2 SQIVND (reference sequence). V was pared by 10 bases and J by 5 bases, with 5 bases of the junction left unmatched.

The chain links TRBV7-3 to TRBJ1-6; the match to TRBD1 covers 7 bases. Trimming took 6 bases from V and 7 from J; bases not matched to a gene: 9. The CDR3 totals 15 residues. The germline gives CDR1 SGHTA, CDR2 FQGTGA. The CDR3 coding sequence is TGTGCCAGCAGTTCCTCCGGGACAGCCAATTCACCCCTCCACTTT. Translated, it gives CASSSSGTANSPLHF.

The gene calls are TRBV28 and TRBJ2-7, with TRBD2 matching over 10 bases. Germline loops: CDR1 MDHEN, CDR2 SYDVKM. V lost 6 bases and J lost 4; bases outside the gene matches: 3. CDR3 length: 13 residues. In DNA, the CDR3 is TGTGCCAGCAGGACTAGCGGGCCTTACGAGCAGTACTTC. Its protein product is CASRTSGPYEQYF.

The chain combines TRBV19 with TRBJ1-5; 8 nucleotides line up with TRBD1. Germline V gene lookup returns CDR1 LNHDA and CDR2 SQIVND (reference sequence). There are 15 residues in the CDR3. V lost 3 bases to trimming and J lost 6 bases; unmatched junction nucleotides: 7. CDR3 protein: CASSIGQGAIQPQHF. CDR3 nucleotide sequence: TGTGCCAGTAGTATTGGGCAGGGGGCTATTCAGCCCCAGCATTTT.

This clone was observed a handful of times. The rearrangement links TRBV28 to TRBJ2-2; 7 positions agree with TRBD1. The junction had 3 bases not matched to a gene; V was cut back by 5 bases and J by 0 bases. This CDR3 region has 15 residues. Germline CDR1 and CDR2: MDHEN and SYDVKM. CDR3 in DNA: TGTGCCAGCAGTCGGGACAGAGCGAACACCGGGGAGCTGTTTTTT. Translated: CASSRDRANTGELFF.

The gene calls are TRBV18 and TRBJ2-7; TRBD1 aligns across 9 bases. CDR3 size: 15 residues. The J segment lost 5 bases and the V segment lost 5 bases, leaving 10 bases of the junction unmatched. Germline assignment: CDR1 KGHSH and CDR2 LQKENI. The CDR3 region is CASSTSGTGNDEQYF. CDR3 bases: TGTGCCAGCTCAACGTCCGGGACAGGGAACGACGAGCAGTACTTC.

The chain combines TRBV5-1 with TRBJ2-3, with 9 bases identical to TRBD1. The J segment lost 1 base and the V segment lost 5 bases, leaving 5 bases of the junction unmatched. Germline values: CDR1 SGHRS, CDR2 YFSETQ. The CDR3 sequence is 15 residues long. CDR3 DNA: TGCGCCAGCAGGTGGACAGGGGCAGGCACAGATACGCAGTATTTT. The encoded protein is CASRWTGAGTDTQYF.

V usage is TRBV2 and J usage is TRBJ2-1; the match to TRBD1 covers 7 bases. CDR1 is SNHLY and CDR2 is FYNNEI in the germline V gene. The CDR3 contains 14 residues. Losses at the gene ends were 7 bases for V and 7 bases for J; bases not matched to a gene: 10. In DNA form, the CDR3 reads TGTGCCAGCACCCAGGGAACAGGGGTGAATGAGCAGTTCTTC. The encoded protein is CASTQGTGVNEQFF.

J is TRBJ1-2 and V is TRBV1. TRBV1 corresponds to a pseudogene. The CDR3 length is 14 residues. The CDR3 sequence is CTSSQDRQLIDCTF. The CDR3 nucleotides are TGCACCAGCAGCCAAGATCGTCAATTGATCGACTGCACCTTC.

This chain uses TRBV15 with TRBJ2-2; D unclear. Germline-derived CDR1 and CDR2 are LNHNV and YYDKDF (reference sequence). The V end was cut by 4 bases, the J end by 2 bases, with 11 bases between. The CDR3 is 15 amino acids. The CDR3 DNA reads TGTGCCACCAGCATTGGAGATCACAACACCGGGGAGCTGTTTTTT. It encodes CATSIGDHNTGELFF.

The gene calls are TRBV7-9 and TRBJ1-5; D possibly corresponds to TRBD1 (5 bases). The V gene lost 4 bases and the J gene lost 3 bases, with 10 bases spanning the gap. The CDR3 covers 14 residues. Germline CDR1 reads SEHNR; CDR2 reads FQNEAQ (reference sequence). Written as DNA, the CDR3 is TGTGCCAGCAGCTCGCAGGGATACAATCAGCCCCAGCATTTT. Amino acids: CASSSQGYNQPQHF. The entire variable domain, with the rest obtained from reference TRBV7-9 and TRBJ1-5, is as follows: DTGVSQNPRHKITKRGQNVTFRCDPISEHNRLYWYRQTLGQGPEFLTYFQNEAQLEKSRLLSDRFSAERPKGSFSTLEIQRTEQGDSAMYLCASSSQGYNQPQHFGDGTRLSIL.

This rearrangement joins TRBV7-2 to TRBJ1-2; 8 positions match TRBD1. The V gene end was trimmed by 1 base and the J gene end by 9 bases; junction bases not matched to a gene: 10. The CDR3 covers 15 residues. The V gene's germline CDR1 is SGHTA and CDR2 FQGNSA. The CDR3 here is CASSLVWDRSTRYTF. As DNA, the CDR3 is TGTGCCAGCAGCTTAGTATGGGACAGGAGTACCCGCTACACCTTC.

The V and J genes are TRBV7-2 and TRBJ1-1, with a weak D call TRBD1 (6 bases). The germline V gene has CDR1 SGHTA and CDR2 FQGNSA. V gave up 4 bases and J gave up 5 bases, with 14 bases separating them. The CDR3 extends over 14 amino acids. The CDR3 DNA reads TGTGCCAGCAGCTACTCAGGGGTAAATACTGAAGCTTTCTTT. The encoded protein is CASSYSGVNTEAFF. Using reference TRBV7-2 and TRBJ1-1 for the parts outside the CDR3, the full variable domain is GAGVSQSPSNKVTEKGKDVELRCDPISGHTALYWYRQSLGQGLEFLIYFQGNSAPDKSGLPSDRFSAERTGGSVSTLTIQRTQQEDSAVYLCASSYSGVNTEAFFGQGTRLTVV.

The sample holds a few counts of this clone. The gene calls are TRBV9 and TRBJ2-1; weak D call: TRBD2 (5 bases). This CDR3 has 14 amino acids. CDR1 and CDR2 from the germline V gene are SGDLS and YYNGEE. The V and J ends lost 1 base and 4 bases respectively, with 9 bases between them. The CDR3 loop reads CASSVSLAYNEQFF. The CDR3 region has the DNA TGTGCCAGCAGCGTAAGTCTAGCTTACAATGAGCAGTTCTTC.

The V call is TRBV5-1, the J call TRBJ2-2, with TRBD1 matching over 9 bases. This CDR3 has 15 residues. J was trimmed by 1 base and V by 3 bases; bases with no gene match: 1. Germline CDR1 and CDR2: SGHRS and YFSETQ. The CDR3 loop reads CASSSGQGNTGELFF. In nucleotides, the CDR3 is TGCGCCAGCAGCTCGGGACAGGGGAACACCGGGGAGCTGTTTTTT.

The CDR3, as DNA: TGCGCCAGCAGCTTGGAATTAGCTGGTAGCTCCTACGAGCAGTACTTC. Its protein is CASSLELAGSSYEQYF. The chain carries TRBV5-1 and TRBJ2-7; no definite D call. The CDR3 length is 16 residues. Looked up from germline, CDR1 is SGHRS and CDR2 is YFSETQ. V was trimmed by 0 bases and J by 0 bases, leaving 13 bases between them. Complete variable domain (other parts from reference TRBV5-1 and TRBJ2-7): KAGVTQTPRYLIKTRGQQVTLSCSPISGHRSVSWYQQTPGQGLQFLFEYFSETQRNKGNFPGRFSGRQFSNSRSEMNVSTLELGDSALYLCASSLELAGSSYEQYFGPGTRLTVT.

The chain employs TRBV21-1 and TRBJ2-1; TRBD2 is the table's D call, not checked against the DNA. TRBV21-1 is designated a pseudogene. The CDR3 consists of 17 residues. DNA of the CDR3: TGTGCCAGCAGCAAAAGAGGAGTCCGGGGCTCCTACAATGAGCAGTTCTTC. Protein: CASSKRGVRGSYNEQFF.

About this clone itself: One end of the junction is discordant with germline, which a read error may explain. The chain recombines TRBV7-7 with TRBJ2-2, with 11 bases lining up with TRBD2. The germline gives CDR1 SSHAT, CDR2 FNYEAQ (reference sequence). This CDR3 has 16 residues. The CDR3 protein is CASSSHSGRAAGELFF. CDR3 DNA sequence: TGTGCTAGCAGCTCTCATAGCGGGAGGGCCGCCGGGGAGCTGTTTTTT.

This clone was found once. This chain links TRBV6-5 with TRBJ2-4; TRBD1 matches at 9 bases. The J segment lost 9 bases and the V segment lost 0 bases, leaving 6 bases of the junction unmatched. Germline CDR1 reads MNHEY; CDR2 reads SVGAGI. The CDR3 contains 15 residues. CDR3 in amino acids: CASSYSRGQGGIQYF. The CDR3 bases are TGTGCCAGCAGTTACTCACGGGGACAGGGAGGCATTCAGTACTTC.